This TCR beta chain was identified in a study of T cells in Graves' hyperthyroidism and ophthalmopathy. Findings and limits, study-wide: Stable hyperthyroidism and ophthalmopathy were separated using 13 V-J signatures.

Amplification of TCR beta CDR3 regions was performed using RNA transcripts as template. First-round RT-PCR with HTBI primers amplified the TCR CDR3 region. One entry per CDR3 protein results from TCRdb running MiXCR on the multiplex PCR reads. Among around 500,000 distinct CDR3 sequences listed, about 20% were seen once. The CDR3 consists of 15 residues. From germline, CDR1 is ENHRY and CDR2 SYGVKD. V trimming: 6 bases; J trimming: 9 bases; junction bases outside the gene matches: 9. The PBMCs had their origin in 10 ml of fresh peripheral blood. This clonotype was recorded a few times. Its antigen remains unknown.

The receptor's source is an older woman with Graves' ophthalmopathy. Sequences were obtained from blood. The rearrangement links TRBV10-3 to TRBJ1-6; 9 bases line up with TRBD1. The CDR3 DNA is TGTGCCATCAGCCCCAGGGGACAGGGAGGTTCACCCCTCCACTTT. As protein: CAISPRGQGGSPLHF.